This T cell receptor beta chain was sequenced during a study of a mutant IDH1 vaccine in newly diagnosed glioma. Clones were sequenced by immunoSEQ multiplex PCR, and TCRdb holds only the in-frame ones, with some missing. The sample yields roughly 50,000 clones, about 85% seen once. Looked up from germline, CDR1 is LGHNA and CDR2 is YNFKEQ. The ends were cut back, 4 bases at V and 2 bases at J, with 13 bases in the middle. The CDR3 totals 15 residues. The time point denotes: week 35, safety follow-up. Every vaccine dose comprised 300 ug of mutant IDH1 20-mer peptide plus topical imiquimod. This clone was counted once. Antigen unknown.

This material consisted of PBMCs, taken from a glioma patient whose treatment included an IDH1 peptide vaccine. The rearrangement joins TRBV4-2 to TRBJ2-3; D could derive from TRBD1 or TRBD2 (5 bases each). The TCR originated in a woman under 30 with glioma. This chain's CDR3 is CASSPSGTSTDTQYF. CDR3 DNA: TGTGCCAGCAGCCCTTCAGGGACCTCCACAGATACGCAGTATTTT.